The entry below describes one T cell receptor (beta chain). The germline gives CDR1 LNHNV, CDR2 YYDKDF (reference sequence). The CDR3 runs to 11 residues. Trimming pared 0 bases from V and 8 bases from J, leaving 4 bases between. This sample stems from a study of blood T cell repertoires in COVID-19. Authors' methods: Amplification of reference gene primers was used by the study to estimate nucleated cell counts. Using immunoSEQ multiplex PCR, the repertoire was profiled, and TCRdb retains in-frame clones only, with some absent. V and J calls and clone size come straight from that table; D and trimming were deduced from the DNA. The sample carries about 220,000 clones, over 75% recorded once. Seattle enrolled patients during active infection and tracked them longitudinally.

The receptor was derived from a woman aged 70-85 years with COVID-19, enrolled during active disease. The chain links TRBV15 to TRBJ1-1; D is uncertain. Material: peripheral blood. As DNA, the CDR3 is TGTGCCACCAGCAGAGATTTAGAAGCTTTCTTT. This sequence encodes CATSRDLEAFF.